The sequence of this TCR beta chain was determined in a study of CD8 T cells in Susac syndrome (dated by TCRdb to the late 2010s). Study-level background: The study used repertoire sequencing to test whether antigen drove CD8+ T cell activation and differentiation in Susac syndrome. The study at large found these results: The study acknowledged that relatively few individuals were included in the TCR sequencing and HLA analysis.

The junction shows trimming of 2 bases on V and 4 bases on J, and the gene matches do not reach 2 bases of it. CDR1 and CDR2 are drawn from the germline V gene: SGHTA, FQGNSA. Including cysteine and phenylalanine, the CDR3 has 15 amino acids. The DNA shown is the 45-base CDR3, in frame from base 1. Peripheral blood CD8+ and CD4+ T cells from healthy donors, Susac syndrome patients and multiple sclerosis patients were profiled using high-throughput TCR beta sequencing. Healthy donors were age- and sex-matched controls. Bulk CD8+ and CD4+ T cells were purified magnetically by negative isolation, whereas CD8+ TEMRA cells were enriched by FACS. Blood was collected in EDTA tubes and processed within 24 hours, with PBMCs isolated through density gradient centrifugation. PBMCs intended for TCR sequencing were cryopreserved in liquid nitrogen and thawed later in a water bath at 37 degrees C. The sorted or isolated CD4+, CD8+ and CD8+ TEMRA cells reached a purity of at least 90%.

Turning to this clonotype: Its antigen is currently not known. No much larger clone is present one base from it, and per-base qualities are unavailable.

RNA was extracted using the RNeasy kit, and roughly 0.5 to 1 ug of the RNA was reverse transcribed with random hexamers. TCR beta CDR3 regions were amplified with the immunoSEQ multiplex PCR assay covering 54 Vbeta and 13 Jbeta segments. PCR amplification bias was corrected using a synthetic template baseline for primer optimization and computational correction. In the paper's pipeline: Only productive sequences were kept, with reads annotated to V, D and J genes according to IMGT and analyzed in immunoSEQ Analyzer. To calculate clonality, Shannon entropy was normalized by log2 of the number of productive unique sequences and then subtracted from one. Public and private clones were assessed among the 100 most prevalent clones of each patient and control. Clones were defined as Susac-specific if absent from the healthy and MS cohorts, from more than 900 published viral clones and from other ImmuneACCESS disease sequences. TCRdb's own reprocessing of the public reads used fastp at Q25 and MiXCR and kept productive beta chains. Here each entry gathers all rows of one CDR3 protein and keeps the most common genes and DNA. These V and J calls rely on TCRdb rather than the paper's analysis. This sample lists 120,000 or so distinct CDR3 sequences; about 96% were detected once. The ten most abundant clones make up 0.12% of the sample.

This TCR came from a human donor in good health. Sequenced material: CD4+ T cells from PBMCs. The chain joins TRBV7-2 to TRBJ2-1, with 10 junctional bases fitting TRBD2. The DNA sequence follows: TGTGCCAGCAGCTTATCTAGCGGGGGTTACAATGAGCAGTTCTTC. This is translated as CASSLSSGGYNEQFF. With all but the CDR3 taken from the reference TRBV7-2 and TRBJ2-1 genes, the full variable domain is: GAGVSQSPSNKVTEKGKDVELRCDPISGHTALYWYRQSLGQGLEFLIYFQGNSAPDKSGLPSDRFSAERTGGSVSTLTIQRTQQEDSAVYLCASSLSSGGYNEQFFGPGTRLTVL.